These T cell receptor beta chains were read from a single sample in a study of beta chain features in type 1 diabetes. Using immunoSEQ multiplex PCR, the repertoire was profiled, and TCRdb retains in-frame clones only, with some absent. The sample lists 140,000 to 150,000 clones; roughly 50% were seen once. The sample comprised Tregs from blood. Source of these receptors: a man between 18 and 29 years old in good health. Both conserved end residues are part of each CDR3. The D gene is left open where the match is weak. The size field is filled for only some rows; it gives once, few, many or a size class.

abundance	v_gene	d_gene	j_gene	CDR3nt	CDR3aa
-	TRBV18	-	TRBJ2-7	TGTGCCAGCTCACAACTCATGGGCCGGGAGCAGTACTTC	CASSQLMGREQYF
few	TRBV4-2	TRBD2	TRBJ2-5	TGTGCCAGCAGCCAAGGTTTGGGACTAGCGGGGACCCAGTACTTC	CASSQGLGLAGTQYF
once	TRBV27	-	TRBJ2-7	TGTGCCAGCAGTTTAAAAGGGACACCCTACGAGCAGTACTTC	CASSLKGTPYEQYF
once	TRBV18	TRBD1	TRBJ1-1	TGTGCCAGCTCACCTGGGACAGGGGCCTTGAACACTGAAGCTTTCTTT	CASSPGTGALNTEAFF
-	TRBV2	-	TRBJ1-1	TGTGCCAGCAATTATCAGCGGGTCGCTGAAGCTTTCTTT	CASNYQRVAEAFF
few	TRBV4-3	-	TRBJ1-5	TGCGCCAGCAGCCAAGAGTCCGGGGGTTATAGCAATCAGCCCCAGCATTTT	CASSQESGGYSNQPQHF
few	TRBV19	-	TRBJ1-5	TGTGCCAGTAGCAGACAGAGCAATCAGCCCCAGCATTTT	CASSRQSNQPQHF
few	TRBV30	TRBD2	TRBJ2-1	TGTGCCTGGAGTGTACTGCGGGAGGGCCCCCATGAGCAGTTCTTC	CAWSVLREGPHEQFF
-	TRBV28	-	TRBJ1-4	TGTGCCAGCAGCGCCGACAGGTCTAGAACTAATGAAAAACTGTTTTTT	CASSADRSRTNEKLFF
-	TRBV6-1	TRBD1	TRBJ2-7	TGTGCCAGCAGTGAGCAGGGGGCCAACTACGAGCAGTACTTC	CASSEQGANYEQYF
-	TRBV5-1	-	TRBJ2-2	TGCGCCAGCAGCTTGGACGGGGCGAACACCGGGGAGCTGTTTTTT	CASSLDGANTGELFF
many	TRBV7-9	-	TRBJ1-2	TGTGCCAGCAGCTTAGACCGGTATGGCTACACCTTC	CASSLDRYGYTF
-	TRBV4-3	TRBD1	TRBJ2-3	TGCGCCAGCAGCCAAGACGGGACAGGGTTGCTCACAGATACGCAGTATTTT	CASSQDGTGLLTDTQYF
-	TRBV28	TRBD1	TRBJ2-3	TGTGCCAGCAGTTTTGGACAGGGTGGAGATACGCAGTATTTT	CASSFGQGGDTQYF
few	TRBV4-3	-	TRBJ1-1	TGCGCCAGCAGCCAAGGGTGGGGACTAGACGCGTGGAACACTGAAGCTTTCTTT	CASSQGWGLDAWNTEAFF
-	TRBV5-6	-	TRBJ1-4	TGTGCCAGCAGCTTGGTGGTCAGAGGCAATGAAAAACTGTTTTTT	CASSLVVRGNEKLFF
-	TRBV7-6	TRBD1	TRBJ1-1	TGTGCCAGCAGCTTAAGGGAGGGACAGGGGGCGGGGGACACTGAAGCTTTCTTT	CASSLREGQGAGDTEAFF
-	TRBV5-1	-	TRBJ2-1	TGCGCCAGCAGCCCGACTAGTATTTCCTACAATGAGCAGTTCTTC	CASSPTSISYNEQFF
-	TRBV2	TRBD2	TRBJ2-7	TGTGCCAGCAGTGACCCGGCGGGAGGGACGTACGAGCAGTACTTC	CASSDPAGGTYEQYF
-	TRBV10-3	-	TRBJ2-7	TGTGCCATCAGTGAGAACGTTTGGACAGAGAGGGGGGAGCAGTACTTC	CAISENVWTERGEQYF
few	TRBV29-1	-	TRBJ2-6	TGCAGCGTGTCGATTGGGGCGGTCCTGACTTTC	CSVSIGAVLTF
-	TRBV14	TRBD1	TRBJ2-7	TGTGCCAGCAGTCAGTATCCCGGACAGGGAAGACACTACGAGCAGTACTTC	CASSQYPGQGRHYEQYF
-	TRBV7-3	-	TRBJ2-5	TGTGCCAGCAGCTTAGGCAGAGGGTTACAAGAGACCCAGTACTTC	CASSLGRGLQETQYF
-	TRBV19	TRBD1	TRBJ1-2	TGTGCCAGTAGTGCTCTCGGACAGGGTTTGAGGGACTATGGCTACACCTTC	CASSALGQGLRDYGYTF
once	TRBV29-1	TRBD1	TRBJ1-4	TGCAGCGTTCAGGGGGCTCCGTATGAAAAACTGTTTTTT	CSVQGAPYEKLFF
-	TRBV6-4	TRBD1	TRBJ2-7	TGTGCCAGCGGGACAGGGGGCTGGTACGAGCAGTACTTC	CASGTGGWYEQYF
-	TRBV29-1	-	TRBJ1-2	TGCAGCGTTGACGGGGGGCGAGGCTATGGCTACACCTTC	CSVDGGRGYGYTF
-	TRBV5-1	TRBD2	TRBJ2-1	TGCGCCAGCAGCCTCGGGGGGGGCTCCTACAATGAGCAGTTCTTC	CASSLGGGSYNEQFF
few	TRBV6-6	-	TRBJ1-3	TGTGCCAGCAGCCGTGGGGGGGCTGGAAACACCATATATTTT	CASSRGGAGNTIYF
-	TRBV16	TRBD2	TRBJ2-5	TGTGCCAGCAGCCGATTGGGAGGGGAAGAGACCCAGTACTTC	CASSRLGGEETQYF
-	TRBV15	TRBD1	TRBJ1-3	TGTGCCACCAGCAGCGGGACAGGGGACCTCTCTGGAAACACCATATATTTT	CATSSGTGDLSGNTIYF
-	TRBV28	TRBD1	TRBJ1-5	TGTGCCAGCAGTTTATTTTCCCACCTTTTGACAGGGGGTACCGGGAGCAATCAGCCCCAGCATTTT	CASSLFSHLLTGGTGSNQPQHF
-	TRBV10-3	-	TRBJ2-5	TGTGCCATCAGTGATGCAGGGGGGCCTGAGACCCAGTACTTC	CAISDAGGPETQYF
few	TRBV5-6	-	TRBJ2-6	TGTGCCAGCAGCCATTACAGCCTCTCTGGGGCCAACGTCCTGACTTTC	CASSHYSLSGANVLTF